The T cell receptor (beta chain) under discussion was sequenced for a study of cytomegalovirus exposure and HLA in healthy donors. Overall study findings and caveats: One variant, a missense change in DCLRE1C, was linked in a later analysis to TCR beta V- and J-gene trimming. According to the study, roughly 180 TCR beta chains were cytomegalovirus-associated.

The CDR3 covers 16 residues. Trimming took 0 bases from V and 6 from J; bases not matched to a gene: 7. Germline assignment: CDR1 MGHRA and CDR2 YSYEKL. In the PCR, 60 Vbeta and 13 Jbeta primers were used. TCRdb's copy holds only in-frame clones and misses some; the assay was immunoSEQ multiplex PCR. The sample includes over 120,000 clones, about three quarters seen only once; the top ten take approximately 4%. As regards this clone: Its target is unknown.

Material: PBMCs. This sequence originates from a male donor in good health and CMV-seronegative. The chain couples TRBV4-1 to TRBJ1-4; 7 bases map to TRBD1. The CDR3 bases are TGCGCCAGCAGCCAAGATGGAGACAGGGACGATGAAAAACTGTTTTTT. Encoded protein: CASSQDGDRDDEKLFF.